The next 27 T cell receptor beta chains were all read from a single sample in a study of shared clonotypes between healthy human individuals. The repertoire was sequenced with immunoSEQ multiplex PCR; TCRdb's copy has only in-frame clones and lacks some. This sample yields some 2,100,000 clones, of which about 93% are seen a single time; 1.7% belongs to the top ten. The naive CD8 population came from CD45RO-negative cells selected for CCR7, without terminally differentiated effector memory CD45RA+ cells. The sequenced sample consisted of naive CD8+ T cells from PBMCs. These receptors all stem from a man aged 18-30 years in good health. Some clones in this sample may be carry-over from other donors' samples.

The gene calls are TRBV9 and TRBJ2-2; possible D gene TRBD2, 6 bases. The V end was cut by 4 bases, the J end by 1 base, with 14 bases between. Germline lookup yields CDR1 SGDLS and CDR2 YYNGEE. This CDR3 contains 16 residues. The CDR3 coding sequence is TGTGCCAGCAGCTACCGGGACTCCCGGAACACCGGGGAGCTGTTTTTT. This sequence encodes CASSYRDSRNTGELFF.

CDR3 sequence (DNA): TGCGCCAGCACCGGACTAGCGCTCCCCAATGAGCAGTTCTTC. This encodes CASTGLALPNEQFF. The chain carries TRBV5-1 and TRBJ2-1; 9 nucleotides match TRBD2. The CDR3 covers 14 residues. The ends lost 6 bases at V and 6 bases at J; junction bases unmatched: 7. CDR1 SGHRS and CDR2 YFSETQ come from the germline V gene.

For the CDR3, the DNA is TGTGCCAGCAGCTTCGAAGAGGGACCCTACAATGAGCAGTTCTTC. The encoded protein is CASSFEEGPYNEQFF. V usage is TRBV11-2 and J usage is TRBJ2-1; D is perhaps TRBD1 or TRBD2 (5 bases each). The CDR3 is 15 amino acids. The V gene's germline CDR1 is SGHAT and CDR2 FQNNGV. Trimming stripped 3 bases from V and 2 bases from J, with 11 bases between.

The chain links TRBV27 to TRBJ2-7; D might be TRBD1 (5 bases). The CDR3 length is 14 residues. Trimming shortened V by 2 bases and J by 7 bases, and 15 bases separated the two germline ends. Looked up from germline, CDR1 is MNHEY and CDR2 is SMNVEV (reference sequence). CDR3 sequence (DNA): TGTGCCAGCAGTTTAAGCCTGACCTCAGGGGAGCAGTACTTC. The encoded protein is CASSLSLTSGEQYF.

The rearrangement uses TRBV9 and TRBJ1-3; 8 positions agree with TRBD1. Germline CDR1 and CDR2: SGDLS and YYNGEE. J lost 2 bases, V lost 3 bases, and 4 bases had no gene match. The CDR3 covers 15 residues. The CDR3 bases are TGTGCCAGCAGCGCCCGACAGGGGACTGGAAACACCATATATTTT. As protein: CASSARQGTGNTIYF.

In its sample, this clone was seen once. This sequence joins TRBV28 and TRBJ1-5, with D hard to call. The germline CDR1 and CDR2 sequences are MDHEN and SYDVKM. The V end lost 4 bases, the J end lost 2 bases, and 9 bases lay between the germline ends. The CDR3 length is 14 residues. The CDR3 DNA follows: TGTGCCAGCAGTTCGTTACGGCGCAATCAGCCCCAGCATTTT. Its translation: CASSSLRRNQPQHF. Together with reference TRBV28 and TRBJ1-5, the CDR3 gives the full variable domain: DVKVTQSSRYLVKRTGEKVFLECVQDMDHENMFWYRQDPGLGLRLIYFSYDVKMKEKGDIPEGYSVSREKKERFSLILESASTNQTSMYLCASSSLRRNQPQHFGDGTRLSIL.

The rearrangement joins TRBV5-1 to TRBJ1-4; 9 nucleotides align to TRBD1. The CDR3 extends over 18 amino acids. Germline CDR1 SGHRS, CDR2 YFSETQ. V shed 2 bases, J shed 7 bases, and the junction held 15 bases outside the gene matches. The CDR3 spells CASSLGQGTRPLGEKLFF. CDR3 nucleotide sequence: TGCGCCAGCAGCTTAGGACAGGGGACTCGGCCGCTAGGTGAAAAACTGTTTTTT.

The chain links TRBV27 to TRBJ2-3, with D hard to call. V was trimmed by 10 bases and J by 5 bases, leaving 19 bases between them. Germline lookup yields CDR1 MNHEY and CDR2 SMNVEV (reference sequence). The CDR3 has 14 amino acids. CDR3 loop: CATYSHYQQDTQYF. The CDR3 nucleotides are TGTGCCACCTATTCGCATTATCAGCAAGATACGCAGTATTTT.

V gene TRBV28 combines with J gene TRBJ2-7; TRBD1 agrees at 7 bases. Germline assignment: CDR1 MDHEN and CDR2 SYDVKM. The CDR3 consists of 14 residues. The V gene end was trimmed by 3 bases and the J gene end by 5 bases; junction bases not matched to a gene: 7. Written as DNA, the CDR3 is TGTGCCAGCAGTTTGAATAGGGGGCGCGACGAGCAGTACTTC. Translated, it gives CASSLNRGRDEQYF.

This rearrangement joins TRBV5-1 to TRBJ2-3; no firm D call. The germline gives CDR1 SGHRS, CDR2 YFSETQ. The CDR3 sequence is 14 residues long. V was cut by 0 bases and J by 2 bases, with 7 bases left in between. CDR3 nucleotide sequence: TGCGCCAGCAGCTTGGAGGCTCACACAGATACGCAGTATTTT. The encoded protein is CASSLEAHTDTQYF. Supplemented by reference TRBV5-1 and TRBJ2-3, the full variable domain reads KAGVTQTPRYLIKTRGQQVTLSCSPISGHRSVSWYQQTPGQGLQFLFEYFSETQRNKGNFPGRFSGRQFSNSRSEMNVSTLELGDSALYLCASSLEAHTDTQYFGPGTRLTVL.

This clone was picked up one time. The DNA of the CDR3 is TGTGCGTTAAGAGAACCGGGGGTTAGCAATCAGCCCCAGCATTTT. Translating gives CALREPGVSNQPQHF. The chain employs TRBV6-1 and TRBJ1-5; tentative D call: TRBD1 (5 bases). The CDR3 extends over 15 amino acids. CDR1 is MNHNS and CDR2 is SASEGT in the germline V gene.

On this clone itself: The same CDR3 is also encoded by other DNA sequences in this sample. The rearrangement joins TRBV7-6 to TRBJ2-7, with D perhaps matching TRBD2 (5 bases). V was cut by 5 bases and J by 0 bases, with 8 bases left in between. Germline CDR1 SGHVS, CDR2 FNYEAQ. The CDR3 sequence is 13 residues long. CDR3 amino acids: CASSPRGSYEQYF. The CDR3 nucleotides read TGTGCCAGCAGCCCTCGGGGCTCCTACGAGCAGTACTTC.

The rearrangement joins TRBV27 to TRBJ2-1; 11 nucleotides match TRBD2. Germline CDR1 is MNHEY and CDR2 is SMNVEV (reference sequence). This CDR3 has 13 residues. The J segment lost 6 bases and the V segment lost 8 bases, leaving 3 bases of the junction unmatched. CDR3 sequence reads: CASGTSGTNEQFF. In nucleotides, the CDR3 is TGTGCCAGCGGGACTAGCGGAACCAATGAGCAGTTCTTC.

The chain is built from TRBV9 and TRBJ2-7; the D gene is possibly TRBD2 (5 bases). Germline V gene data show CDR1 as SGDLS and CDR2 as YYNGEE. Trimming removed 4 bases at V and 3 bases at J, with 11 bases between. The CDR3 runs 13 residues. The CDR3, as DNA: TGTGCCAGCAGCCCCGGGCGGGTCTACGAGCAGTACTTC. Protein sequence: CASSPGRVYEQYF.

The J gene is TRBJ2-1, the V gene TRBV28, with TRBD2 matching 16 bases. Germline V gene lookup returns CDR1 MDHEN and CDR2 SYDVKM. The CDR3 runs 19 residues. With V trimmed by 4 bases and J by 7 bases, 13 bases remained unmatched. CDR3 sequence (DNA): TGTGCCAGCAGTTCTGAGGGACTAGCGGGAGGGCCCACCAGAAATGAGCAGTTCTTC. This codes for CASSSEGLAGGPTRNEQFF.

The chain combines TRBV7-9 with TRBJ2-7, with TRBD2 matching over 7 bases. V dropped 5 bases and J dropped 5; count of bases not matched to a gene: 15. The CDR3 covers 16 residues. Germline CDR1 is SEHNR and CDR2 is FQNEAQ (reference sequence). The CDR3 DNA reads TGTGCCAGCAGCGTCCCTGGACTAGAAGCGAGCGACGAGCAGTACTTC. This translates into CASSVPGLEASDEQYF. The complete variable domain, with remaining parts taken from reference TRBV7-9 and TRBJ2-7, reads DTGVSQNPRHKITKRGQNVTFRCDPISEHNRLYWYRQTLGQGPEFLTYFQNEAQLEKSRLLSDRFSAERPKGSFSTLEIQRTEQGDSAMYLCASSVPGLEASDEQYFGPGTRLTVT.

This rearrangement joins TRBV6-5 to TRBJ1-3; D ambiguous. The CDR3 is 15 amino acids. Germline-derived CDR1 and CDR2 are MNHEY and SVGAGI. V was pared by 6 bases and J by 0 bases, with 12 bases between. The CDR3 DNA follows: TGTGCCAGCAGCCACGGAGAACACTCTGGAAACACCATATATTTT. Encoded protein: CASSHGEHSGNTIYF.

The chain combines TRBV7-3 with TRBJ2-5, with TRBD2 matching 11 bases. The CDR3 sequence is 15 residues long. The V and J ends lost 3 bases and 5 bases, in that order; junction bases with no gene match: 5. Germline CDR1 SGHTA, CDR2 FQGTGA. CDR3 region: CASSFLAGGSETQYF. For the CDR3, the DNA is TGTGCCAGCAGCTTCCTAGCGGGAGGTTCGGAGACCCAGTACTTC.

The V and J genes are TRBV29-1 and TRBJ1-2, with TRBD1 as a possible D gene (6 bases). V lost 3 bases and J 5 bases, leaving 10 bases between the germline ends. CDR1 is SQVTM and CDR2 is ANQGSEA in the germline V gene. The CDR3 length is 12 residues. CDR3 sequence: CSVDWQGYGYTF. The DNA for the CDR3 is TGCAGCGTTGATTGGCAGGGGTATGGCTACACCTTC.

The genes are TRBV2 and TRBJ2-7; D is ambiguous. From germline, CDR1 is SNHLY and CDR2 FYNNEI. V was cut by 3 bases and J by 4 bases, with 13 bases left in between. The CDR3 sequence is 14 residues long. The CDR3 here is CASSDPAGEYEQYF. CDR3 in DNA: TGTGCCAGCAGTGACCCGGCAGGTGAATACGAGCAGTACTTC.

The V and J genes are TRBV5-6 and TRBJ2-5; 10 bases map to TRBD1. The germline CDR1 and CDR2 sequences are SGHDT and YYEEEE. The CDR3 spans 13 residues. With 5 bases clipped from V and 4 bases from J, the junction kept 2 bases outside the gene matches. Written as DNA, the CDR3 is TGTGCCAGCAGTTGGACAGGGGGAGAGACCCAGTACTTC. As protein: CASSWTGGETQYF.

As to this clone: Other DNA sequences in the sample encode the same CDR3. The chain joins TRBV9 to TRBJ2-1; D is possibly TRBD2 (5 bases). Germline CDR1 reads SGDLS; CDR2 reads YYNGEE. V lost 0 bases and J lost 2, with 9 bases in between. CDR3 length: 15 residues. The CDR3 here is CASSVEGGPYNEQFF. The CDR3 DNA reads as TGTGCCAGCAGCGTAGAAGGAGGCCCCTACAATGAGCAGTTCTTC.

The CDR3 DNA sequence: TGTGCCAGCTTCCAGGGGATACCCCACTATGGCTACACCTTC. Translating gives CASFQGIPHYGYTF. V usage is TRBV28 and J usage is TRBJ1-2; the D gene is possibly TRBD1 (6 bases). CDR1 is MDHEN, CDR2 SYDVKM, per germline. The V end lost 8 bases, the J end lost 3 bases, and 16 bases lay between the germline ends. The CDR3 loop spans 14 amino acids.

This clone was seen just once. J is TRBJ2-7 and V is TRBV27; the match to TRBD2 covers 7 bases. Germline CDR1 and CDR2: MNHEY and SMNVEV (reference sequence). V dropped 8 bases and J dropped 2; count of bases not matched to a gene: 12. This CDR3 comprises 15 residues. The CDR3 coding sequence is TGTGCCAGCGAGATCAGGGCCGGGGGGACCTACGAGCAGTACTTC. This translates into CASEIRAGGTYEQYF.

V and J are TRBV4-3 and TRBJ2-1; D ambiguous. Germline CDR1 is LGHNA and CDR2 is YSLEER. This CDR3 spans 15 amino acids. V was pared by 4 bases and J by 0 bases, with 10 bases between. The CDR3 sequence: CASSLLLSSYNEQFF. The CDR3 DNA follows: TGCGCCAGCAGCCTCTTACTGAGCTCCTACAATGAGCAGTTCTTC.

The J gene is TRBJ2-7, the V gene TRBV7-8, with TRBD1 identical over 7 bases. The CDR3 is 14 residues long. Trimming took 5 bases from V and 2 from J; bases not matched to a gene: 6. The germline CDR1 and CDR2 sequences are SGHVS and FQNEAQ. CDR3 loop: CASSAGQDPYEQYF. Written as DNA, the CDR3 is TGTGCCAGCAGCGCCGGACAGGACCCCTACGAGCAGTACTTC.

V gene TRBV30 combines with J gene TRBJ2-2; a possible D gene is TRBD1 (5 bases). Germline V CDR1 and CDR2: GTSNPN, SVGIG (reference sequence). The CDR3 spans 14 residues. V was trimmed by 0 bases and J by 8 bases, leaving 13 bases between them. The CDR3 DNA follows: TGTGCCTGGAGTGTACTTCAGGGATCGGGGGAGCTGTTTTTT. Translation: CAWSVLQGSGELFF.